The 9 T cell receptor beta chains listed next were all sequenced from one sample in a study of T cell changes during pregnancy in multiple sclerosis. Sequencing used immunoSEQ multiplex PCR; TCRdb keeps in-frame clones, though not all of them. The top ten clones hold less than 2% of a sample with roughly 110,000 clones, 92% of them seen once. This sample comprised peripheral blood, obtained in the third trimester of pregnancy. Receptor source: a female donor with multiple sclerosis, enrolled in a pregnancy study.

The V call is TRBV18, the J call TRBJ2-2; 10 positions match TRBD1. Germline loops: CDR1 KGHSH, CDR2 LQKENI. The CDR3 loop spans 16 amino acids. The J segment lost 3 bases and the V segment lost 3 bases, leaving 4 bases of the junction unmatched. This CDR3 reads CASSPRTGGDTGELFF. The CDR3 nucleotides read TGTGCCAGCTCACCGCGGACAGGGGGAGACACCGGGGAGCTGTTTTTT.

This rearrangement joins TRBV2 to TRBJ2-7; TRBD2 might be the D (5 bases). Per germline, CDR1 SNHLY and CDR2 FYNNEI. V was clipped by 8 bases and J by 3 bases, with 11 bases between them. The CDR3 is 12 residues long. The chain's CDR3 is CASFLSGYEQYF. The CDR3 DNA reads TGTGCCAGCTTCCTAAGCGGCTACGAGCAGTACTTC.

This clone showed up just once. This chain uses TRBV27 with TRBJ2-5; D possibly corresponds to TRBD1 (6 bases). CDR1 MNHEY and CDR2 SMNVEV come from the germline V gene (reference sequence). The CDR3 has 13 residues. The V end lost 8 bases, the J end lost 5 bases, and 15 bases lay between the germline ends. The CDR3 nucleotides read TGTGCCAGCGGCAGGGGAGTCGGGGAGACCCAGTACTTC. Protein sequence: CASGRGVGETQYF.

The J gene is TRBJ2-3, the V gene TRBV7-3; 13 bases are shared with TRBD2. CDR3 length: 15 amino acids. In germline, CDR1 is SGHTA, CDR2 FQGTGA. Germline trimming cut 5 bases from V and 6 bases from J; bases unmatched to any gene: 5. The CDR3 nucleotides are TGTGCCAGCAGCCCACTGACTAGCGGGAGGGATACGCAGTATTTT. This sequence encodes CASSPLTSGRDTQYF.

DNA of the CDR3: TGTGCCAGCAGTTTATACCGTACGAGCTCCTATAATTCACCCCTCCACTTT. This sequence encodes CASSLYRTSSYNSPLHF. This chain connects TRBV28 to TRBJ1-6; D is ambiguous. The CDR3 has 17 amino acids. Germline CDR1 and CDR2: MDHEN and SYDVKM. V lost 1 base, J lost 0 bases, and 10 bases lay in between.

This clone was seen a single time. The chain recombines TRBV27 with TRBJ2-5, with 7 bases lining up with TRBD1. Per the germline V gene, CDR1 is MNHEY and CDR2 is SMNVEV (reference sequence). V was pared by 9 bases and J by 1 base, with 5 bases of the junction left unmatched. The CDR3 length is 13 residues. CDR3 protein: CARFRDSQETQYF. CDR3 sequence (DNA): TGTGCCAGGTTCCGGGACAGCCAAGAGACCCAGTACTTC.

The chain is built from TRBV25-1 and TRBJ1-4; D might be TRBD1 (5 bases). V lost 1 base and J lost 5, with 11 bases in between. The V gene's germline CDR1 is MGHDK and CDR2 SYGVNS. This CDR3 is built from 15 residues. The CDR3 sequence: CASSEWEGVNEKLFF. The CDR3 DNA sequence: TGTGCCAGCAGTGAATGGGAAGGGGTGAATGAAAAACTGTTTTTT.

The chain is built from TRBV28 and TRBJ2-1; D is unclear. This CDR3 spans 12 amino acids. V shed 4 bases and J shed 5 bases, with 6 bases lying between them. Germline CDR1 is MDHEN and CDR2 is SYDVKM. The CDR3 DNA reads TGTGCCAGCAGTTCTATAAACAATGAGCAGTTCTTC. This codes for CASSSINNEQFF. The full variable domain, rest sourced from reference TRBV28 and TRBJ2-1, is DVKVTQSSRYLVKRTGEKVFLECVQDMDHENMFWYRQDPGLGLRLIYFSYDVKMKEKGDIPEGYSVSREKKERFSLILESASTNQTSMYLCASSSINNEQFFGPGTRLTVL.

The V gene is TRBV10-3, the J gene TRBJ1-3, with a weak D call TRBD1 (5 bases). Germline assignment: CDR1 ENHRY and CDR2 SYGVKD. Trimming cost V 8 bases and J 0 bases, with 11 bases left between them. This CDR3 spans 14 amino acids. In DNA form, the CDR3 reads TGTGCCATCCGTCCAGGGAACTCTGGAAACACCATATATTTT. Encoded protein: CAIRPGNSGNTIYF.